This T cell receptor beta chain was recovered during a study of blood T cell repertoires in COVID-19. Study background: The United States, Italy and Spain provided the acute and convalescent COVID-19 samples.

This CDR3 has 13 residues. Trimming took off 10 bases at V and 1 base at J, with 14 bases between the two ends. Germline V lookup: CDR1 SGHTS, CDR2 YDEGEE. In the source study's methods: Reference gene primer amplification yielded estimated nucleated cell counts. Produced via immunoSEQ multiplex PCR; TCRdb's table is partial and in-frame only. The V and J calls and clone size come from that table; D and trimming were worked out from the DNA. Here the sample spans some 310,000 clones, around 90% being singletons. The chain has TRBV5-8 and TRBJ2-5; TRBD1 is a possible D gene (7 bases). This clonotype was sampled from a woman aged 40 to 50 with COVID-19, enrolled during active disease. The sequenced sample consisted of peripheral blood. CDR3 region: CAANRGLQETQYF. The CDR3 DNA reads as TGTGCCGCAAACAGGGGACTCCAAGAGACCCAGTACTTC.